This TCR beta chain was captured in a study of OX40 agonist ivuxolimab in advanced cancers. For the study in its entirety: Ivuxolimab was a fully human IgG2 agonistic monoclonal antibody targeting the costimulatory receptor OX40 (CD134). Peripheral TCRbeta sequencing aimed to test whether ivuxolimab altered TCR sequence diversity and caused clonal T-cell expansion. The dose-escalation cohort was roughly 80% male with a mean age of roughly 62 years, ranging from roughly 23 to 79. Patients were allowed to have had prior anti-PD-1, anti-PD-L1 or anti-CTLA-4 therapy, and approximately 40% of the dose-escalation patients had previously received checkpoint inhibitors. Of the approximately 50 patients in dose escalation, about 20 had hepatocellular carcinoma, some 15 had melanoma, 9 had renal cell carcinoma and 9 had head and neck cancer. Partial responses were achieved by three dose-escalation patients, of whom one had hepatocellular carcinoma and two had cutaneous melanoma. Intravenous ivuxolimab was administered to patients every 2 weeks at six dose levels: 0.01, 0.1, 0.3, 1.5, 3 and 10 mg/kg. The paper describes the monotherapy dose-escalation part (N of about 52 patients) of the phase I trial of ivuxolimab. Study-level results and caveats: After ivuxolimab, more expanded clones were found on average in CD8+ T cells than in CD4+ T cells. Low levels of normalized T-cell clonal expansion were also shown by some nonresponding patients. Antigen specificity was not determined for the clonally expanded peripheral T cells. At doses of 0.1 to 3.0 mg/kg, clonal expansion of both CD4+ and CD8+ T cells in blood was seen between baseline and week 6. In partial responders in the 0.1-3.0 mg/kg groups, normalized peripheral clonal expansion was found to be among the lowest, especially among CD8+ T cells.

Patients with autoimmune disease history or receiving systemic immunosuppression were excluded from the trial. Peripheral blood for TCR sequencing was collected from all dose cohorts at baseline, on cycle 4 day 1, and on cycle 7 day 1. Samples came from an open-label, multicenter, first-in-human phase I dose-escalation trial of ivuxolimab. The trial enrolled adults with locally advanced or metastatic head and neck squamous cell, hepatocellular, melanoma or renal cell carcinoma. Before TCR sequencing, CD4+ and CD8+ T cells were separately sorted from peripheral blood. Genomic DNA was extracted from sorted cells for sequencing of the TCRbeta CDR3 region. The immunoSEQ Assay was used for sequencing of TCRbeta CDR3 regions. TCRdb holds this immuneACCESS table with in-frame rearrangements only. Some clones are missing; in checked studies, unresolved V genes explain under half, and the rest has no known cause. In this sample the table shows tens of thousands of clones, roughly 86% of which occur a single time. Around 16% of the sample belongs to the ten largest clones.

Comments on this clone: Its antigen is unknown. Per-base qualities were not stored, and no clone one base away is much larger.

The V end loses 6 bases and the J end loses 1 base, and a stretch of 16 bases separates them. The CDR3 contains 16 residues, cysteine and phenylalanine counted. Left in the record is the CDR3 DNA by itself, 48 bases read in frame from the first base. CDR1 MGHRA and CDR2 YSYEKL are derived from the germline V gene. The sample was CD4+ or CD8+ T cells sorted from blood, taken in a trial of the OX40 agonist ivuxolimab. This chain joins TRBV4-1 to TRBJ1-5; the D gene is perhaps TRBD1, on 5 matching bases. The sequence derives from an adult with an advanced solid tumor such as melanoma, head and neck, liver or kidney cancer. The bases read TGCGCCAGCAGTCATCGTGACAGTCTCAGCAATCAGCCCCAGCATTTT. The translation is CASSHRDSLSNQPQHF.